The rows below give T cell receptor beta chains drawn from one sample of a study of cytomegalovirus exposure and HLA in healthy donors. Repertoires were generated with immunoSEQ multiplex PCR, while TCRdb's copy carries only in-frame clones and drops some. Its clone listing holds over 55,000 clones. Sample: PBMCs. These receptors all stem from a male donor in good health and CMV-seronegative. Both conserved end residues are part of each CDR3. A D gene is named only where the DNA matches it firmly. Rows give clone size only sometimes, using once, few, many, or a class for an expanded clone.

j_gene,d_gene,v_gene,abundance,CDR3aa,CDR3nt
TRBJ2-7,TRBD2,TRBV5-4,.,CASSLGVAGGYEQYF,TGTGCCAGCAGCTTGGGGGTAGCGGGGGGCTACGAGCAGTACTTC
TRBJ2-3,TRBD2,TRBV5-1,.,CASSLDLAGGTDTQYF,TGCGCCAGCAGCCTTGACCTAGCGGGGGGGACAGATACGCAGTATTTT
TRBJ1-4,.,TRBV19,.,CASSINRSGNEKLFF,TGTGCCAGTAGTATAAACCGATCAGGCAACGAAAAACTGTTTTTT
TRBJ2-3,TRBD1,TRBV7-9,.,CASNDLGQGDDTQYF,TGTGCCAGCAACGACCTGGGACAGGGTGACGATACGCAGTATTTT
TRBJ1-5,.,TRBV5-8,.,CASSPGVQPQHF,TGTGCCAGCAGCCCAGGGGTACAGCCCCAGCATTTT
TRBJ1-1,.,TRBV2,.,CASRAGWNTEAFF,TGTGCCAGCCGTGCCGGTTGGAACACTGAAGCTTTCTTT
TRBJ2-7,.,TRBV5-8,.,CASPFTRVSYEQYF,TGTGCCAGCCCCTTTACCCGGGTTTCCTACGAGCAGTACTTC
TRBJ2-3,.,TRBV28,.,CASSSPQRSGDTQYF,TGTGCCAGCAGTTCTCCCCAGAGATCGGGGGATACGCAGTATTTT
TRBJ2-2,TRBD2,TRBV5-5,.,CASSLERGVNTGELFF,TGTGCCAGCAGCTTAGAACGGGGGGTCAACACCGGGGAGCTGTTTTTT
TRBJ2-7,TRBD2,TRBV6-4,.,CASSDRAGVAYEQYF,TGTGCCAGCAGTGACCGGGCGGGAGTCGCCTACGAGCAGTACTTC
TRBJ2-1,TRBD2,TRBV6-1,.,CASSEDQGLAYNEQFF,TGTGCCAGCAGTGAAGATCAGGGACTAGCTTACAATGAGCAGTTCTTC
TRBJ2-3,.,TRBV5-4,.,CASSLRLASTDTQYF,TGTGCCAGCAGCTTACGACTGGCAAGCACAGATACGCAGTATTTT
TRBJ1-4,.,TRBV28,.,CASSLRVGDLREDEKLFF,TGTGCCAGCAGTTTAAGGGTAGGCGATCTACGGGAGGATGAAAAACTGTTTTTT
TRBJ2-1,TRBD2,TRBV7-2,.,CASSFSGRGEGEQFF,TGTGCCAGCAGCTTTAGTGGCCGAGGGGAGGGGGAGCAGTTCTTC
TRBJ2-7,TRBD1,TRBV4-3,.,CASSLTGTARSEQYF,TGCGCCAGCAGCCTAACCGGGACAGCTAGAAGCGAGCAGTACTTC
TRBJ2-5,.,TRBV29-1,.,CSVKLIVETQYF,TGCAGCGTTAAGCTGATCGTGGAGACCCAGTACTTC
TRBJ2-7,.,TRBV11-2,.,CASSLVAHTAHEQYF,TGTGCCAGCAGCTTAGTGGCTCACACCGCCCACGAGCAGTACTTC
TRBJ1-6,.,TRBV30,.,CAGSVLTVYNSPLHF,TGTGCCGGGAGTGTACTGACAGTTTATAATTCACCCCTCCACTTT
TRBJ2-3,TRBD2,TRBV6-5,.,CASSPSGRASDTQYF,TGTGCCAGCAGCCCCAGCGGGAGGGCCTCGGATACGCAGTATTTT
TRBJ2-7,TRBD1,TRBV6-5,.,CASSSRDRVGEQYF,TGTGCCAGCAGCTCCCGGGACAGGGTGGGCGAGCAGTACTTC
TRBJ2-1,.,TRBV7-2,.,CASKMVVRSNERFF,TGTGCCAGCAAAATGGTTGTGAGGTCCAATGAGCGGTTCTTC
TRBJ2-7,.,TRBV19,.,CASCPDRPGRSF,TGTGCCAGTTGCCCCGACAGGCCGGGTCGGTCCTTC
TRBJ1-4,TRBD1,TRBV18,.,CASSLRTGANEKLFF,TGTGCCAGCTCACTTAGGACAGGCGCTAATGAAAAACTGTTTTTT
TRBJ1-2,TRBD1,TRBV7-9,.,CASSSPDRGLDGYTF,TGTGCCAGCAGCTCTCCGGACAGGGGGCTGGATGGCTACACCTTC
TRBJ2-4,TRBD1,TRBV29-1,.,CSVLLQGALAKNIQYF,TGCAGCGTTTTACTACAGGGGGCCCTAGCCAAAAACATTCAGTACTTC
TRBJ1-1,.,TRBV18,.,CASSPPIRLADTEAFF,TGTGCCAGCTCACCACCGATCCGCCTGGCGGACACTGAAGCTTTCTTT
TRBJ1-5,.,TRBV15,medium-sized,CATSGHKGVGSIQPQHF,TGTGCCACCTCCGGACACAAGGGCGTGGGGTCAATCCAGCCCCAGCATTTT
TRBJ1-5,.,TRBV19,.,CASSIAGSQQPQHF,TGTGCCAGTAGTATAGCAGGGTCCCAACAGCCCCAGCATTTT
TRBJ2-5,.,TRBV7-9,.,CASSRWTLRGGGPETQYF,TGTGCCAGCAGCCGATGGACACTGCGAGGGGGAGGGCCAGAGACCCAGTACTTC
TRBJ2-7,TRBD1,TRBV6-6,.,CASSYSIQGPSYEQYF,TGTGCCAGCAGTTACTCGATACAGGGGCCCTCCTACGAGCAGTACTTC
TRBJ1-5,.,TRBV6-5,.,CASGSRGPQHF,TGTGCCAGCGGGAGCCGGGGGCCCCAGCATTTT
TRBJ2-1,TRBD2,TRBV28,.,CASSLAGAGADEQFF,TGTGCCAGCAGTTTGGCGGGAGCGGGGGCAGATGAGCAGTTCTTC
TRBJ1-2,.,TRBV5-1,.,CASSWGGTATNYGYTF,TGCGCCAGCAGCTGGGGGGGAACAGCAACTAACTATGGCTACACCTTC
TRBJ2-6,.,TRBV19,.,CASSPPGSGANVLTF,TGTGCCAGTAGTCCTCCCGGCTCTGGGGCCAACGTCCTGACTTTC
TRBJ2-7,TRBD2,TRBV5-1,.,CASSLAPTSLLAYEQYF,TGCGCCAGCAGCTTGGCCCCGACTAGCCTATTAGCCTACGAGCAGTACTTC
TRBJ2-1,TRBD2,TRBV19,.,CASSITSGRVNEQFF,TGTGCCAGTAGTATAACCAGCGGGAGGGTTAATGAGCAGTTCTTC
TRBJ1-1,TRBD1,TRBV19,.,CASIRTGGAPNTEAFF,TGTGCCAGCATACGGACAGGGGGTGCCCCGAACACTGAAGCTTTCTTT
TRBJ2-2,TRBD2,TRBV7-3,.,CASSLGPPGLAPGELFF,TGTGCCAGCAGCTTGGGGCCACCGGGACTAGCTCCCGGGGAGCTGTTTTTT
TRBJ2-7,.,TRBV6-1,.,CASSEKEGYEQYF,TGTGCCAGCAGTGAAAAGGAGGGGTACGAGCAGTACTTC
TRBJ1-1,.,TRBV13,.,CASSPSRGLGMNTEAFF,TGTGCCAGCAGCCCGTCCAGGGGCTTAGGAATGAACACTGAAGCTTTCTTT
TRBJ2-2,TRBD1,TRBV7-2,.,CASSSHRGGTGELFF,TGTGCCAGCAGCTCACACAGGGGTGGCACCGGGGAGCTGTTTTTT
TRBJ1-2,.,TRBV7-2,.,CASSLDSTYGYTF,TGTGCCAGCAGCTTGGACAGCACCTATGGCTACACCTTC
TRBJ2-5,.,TRBV5-1,.,CASSLSTAQETQYF,TGCGCCAGCAGCCTATCGACAGCTCAAGAGACCCAGTACTTC
TRBJ2-1,.,TRBV5-6,.,CASSRLREQFF,TGTGCCAGCAGCAGACTACGGGAGCAGTTCTTC
TRBJ1-2,.,TRBV28,.,CAAFGQSNYGYTF,TGTGCCGCCTTTGGGCAGTCTAACTATGGCTACACCTTC
TRBJ1-4,.,TRBV18,.,CASRQNNEKLFF,TGTGCCAGTCGACAGAACAATGAAAAACTGTTTTTT
TRBJ1-1,TRBD1,TRBV2,.,CAGGQDTSLNTEAFF,TGTGCCGGAGGACAGGACACCTCACTGAACACTGAAGCTTTCTTT
TRBJ2-2,.,TRBV9,.,CASSVEAGLNTGELFF,TGTGCCAGCAGCGTAGAGGCAGGTTTGAACACCGGGGAGCTGTTTTTT
TRBJ1-5,.,TRBV27,.,CASRTTGRSNQHQHF,TGTGCCAGCAGGACCACAGGGCGGAGCAATCAGCACCAGCATTTT
TRBJ2-7,TRBD2,TRBV7-2,.,CASRPGLAGGRDEQYF,TGTGCCAGCAGACCGGGACTAGCGGGAGGGCGGGACGAGCAGTACTTC
TRBJ2-7,TRBD1,TRBV25-1,.,CASSRSVGQGSGYEQYF,TGTGCCAGCAGCCGGAGCGTAGGACAGGGGAGCGGCTACGAGCAGTACTTC
TRBJ1-2,.,TRBV6-6,.,CATEIGAAYGYTF,TGTGCCACCGAGATAGGGGCAGCCTATGGCTACACCTTC